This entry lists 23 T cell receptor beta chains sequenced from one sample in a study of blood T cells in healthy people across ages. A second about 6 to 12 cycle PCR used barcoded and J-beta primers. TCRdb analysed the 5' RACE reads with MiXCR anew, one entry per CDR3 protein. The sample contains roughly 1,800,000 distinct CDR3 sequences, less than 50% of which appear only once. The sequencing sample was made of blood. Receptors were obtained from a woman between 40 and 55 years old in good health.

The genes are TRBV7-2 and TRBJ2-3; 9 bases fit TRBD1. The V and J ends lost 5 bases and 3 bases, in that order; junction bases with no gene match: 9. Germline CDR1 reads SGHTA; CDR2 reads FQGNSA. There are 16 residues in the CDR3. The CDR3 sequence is CASSLGTGRYTDTQYF. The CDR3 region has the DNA TGTGCCAGCAGCCTCGGGACAGGGCGCTATACAGATACGCAGTATTTT.

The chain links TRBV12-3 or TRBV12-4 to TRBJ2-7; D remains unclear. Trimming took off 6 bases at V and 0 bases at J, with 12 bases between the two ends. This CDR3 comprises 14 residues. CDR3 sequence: CASRAAAYSYEQYF. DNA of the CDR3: TGTGCCAGCAGGGCTGCGGCATACTCCTACGAGCAGTACTTC.

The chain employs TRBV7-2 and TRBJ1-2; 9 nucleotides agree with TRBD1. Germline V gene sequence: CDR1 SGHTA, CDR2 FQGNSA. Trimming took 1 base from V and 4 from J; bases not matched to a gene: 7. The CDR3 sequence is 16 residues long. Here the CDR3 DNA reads TGTGCCAGCAGCTTAGTCGACGACAGGGGGGTCTATGGCTACACCTTC. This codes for CASSLVDDRGVYGYTF.

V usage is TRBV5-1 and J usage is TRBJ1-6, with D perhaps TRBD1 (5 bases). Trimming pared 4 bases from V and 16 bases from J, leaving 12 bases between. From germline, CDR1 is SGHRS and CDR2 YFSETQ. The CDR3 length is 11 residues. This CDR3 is CASSMGRGLHF. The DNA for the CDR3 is TGCGCCAGCAGCATGGGACGAGGTCTCCACTTT.

The CDR3 sequence: CASSSTGTGDLGYTF. In DNA form, the CDR3 reads TGTGCCAGCAGTTCAACCGGGACAGGGGACCTTGGCTACACCTTC. V and J are TRBV27 and TRBJ1-2; TRBD1 matches 10 bases. This CDR3 region has 15 residues. The germline gives CDR1 MNHEY, CDR2 SMNVEV (reference sequence). Germline trimming cut 4 bases from V and 7 bases from J; bases unmatched to any gene: 9.

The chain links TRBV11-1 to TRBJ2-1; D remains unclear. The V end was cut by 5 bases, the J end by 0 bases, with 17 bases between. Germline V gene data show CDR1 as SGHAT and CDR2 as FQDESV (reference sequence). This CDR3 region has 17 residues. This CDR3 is CASSQVGQRSSYNEQFF. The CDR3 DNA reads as TGTGCCAGCAGCCAAGTTGGGCAGAGGAGCTCCTACAATGAGCAGTTCTTC.

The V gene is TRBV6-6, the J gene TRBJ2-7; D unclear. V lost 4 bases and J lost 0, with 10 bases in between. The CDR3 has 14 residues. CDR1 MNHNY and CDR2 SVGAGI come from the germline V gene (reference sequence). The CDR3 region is CASSSHMSSYEQYF. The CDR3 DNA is TGTGCCAGCAGTTCCCACATGAGCTCCTACGAGCAGTACTTC.

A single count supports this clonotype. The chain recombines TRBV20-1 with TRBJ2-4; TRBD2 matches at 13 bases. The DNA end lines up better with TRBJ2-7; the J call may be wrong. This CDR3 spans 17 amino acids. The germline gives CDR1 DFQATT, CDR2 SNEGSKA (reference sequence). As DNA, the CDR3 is TGCAGTGCTATTAGCCCGTGGACTAGCGGGGGACCCTACGAGCAGTACTTC. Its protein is CSAISPWTSGGPYEQYF.

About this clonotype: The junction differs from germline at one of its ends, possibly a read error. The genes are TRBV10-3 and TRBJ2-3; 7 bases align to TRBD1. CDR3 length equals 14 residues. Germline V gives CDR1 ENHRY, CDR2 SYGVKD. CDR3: CAISGDRVTGTQYF. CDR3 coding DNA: TGTGCCATCAGTGGAGACAGGGTCACAGGTACGCAGTATTTT.

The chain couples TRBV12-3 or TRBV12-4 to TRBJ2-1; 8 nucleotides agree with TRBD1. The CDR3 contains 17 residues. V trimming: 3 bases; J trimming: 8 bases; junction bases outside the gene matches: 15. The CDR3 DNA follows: TGTGCCAGCAGTTTTTTACGGGACAGGCGGAAAGGGGATGAGCAGTTCTTC. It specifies CASSFLRDRRKGDEQFF.

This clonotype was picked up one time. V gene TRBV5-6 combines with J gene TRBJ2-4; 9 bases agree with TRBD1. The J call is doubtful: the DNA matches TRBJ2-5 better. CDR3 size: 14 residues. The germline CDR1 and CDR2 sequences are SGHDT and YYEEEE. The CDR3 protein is CASSFGTGIQTQYF. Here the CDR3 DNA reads TGTGCCAGCAGCTTTGGGACAGGGATACAGACCCAGTACTTC.

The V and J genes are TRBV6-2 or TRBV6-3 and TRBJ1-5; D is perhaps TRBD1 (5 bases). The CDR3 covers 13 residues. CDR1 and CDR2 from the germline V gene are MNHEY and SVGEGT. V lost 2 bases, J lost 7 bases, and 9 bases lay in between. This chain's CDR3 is CASSYQGEQPQHF. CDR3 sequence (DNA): TGTGCCAGCAGTTACCAGGGAGAACAGCCCCAGCATTTT.

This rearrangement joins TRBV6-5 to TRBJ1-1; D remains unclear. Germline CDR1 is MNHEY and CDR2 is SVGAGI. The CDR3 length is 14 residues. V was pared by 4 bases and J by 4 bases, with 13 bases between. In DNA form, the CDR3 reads TGTGCCAGCAGTTCCTCACGGGCTAGCACTGAAGCTTTCTTT. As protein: CASSSSRASTEAFF.

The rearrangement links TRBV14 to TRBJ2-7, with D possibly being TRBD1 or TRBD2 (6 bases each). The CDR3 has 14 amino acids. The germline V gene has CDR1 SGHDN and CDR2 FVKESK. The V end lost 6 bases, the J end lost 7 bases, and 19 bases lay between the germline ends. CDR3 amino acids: CASSSAPGAREQYF. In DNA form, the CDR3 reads TGTGCCAGCAGTTCAGCTCCGGGGGCGCGGGAGCAGTACTTC.

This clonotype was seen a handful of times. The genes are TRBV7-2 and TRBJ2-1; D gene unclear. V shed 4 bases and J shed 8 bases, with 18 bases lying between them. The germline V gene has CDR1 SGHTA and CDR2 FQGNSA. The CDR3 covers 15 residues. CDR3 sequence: CASSSRVGITDEQFF. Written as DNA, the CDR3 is TGTGCCAGCAGCTCCCGGGTCGGCATAACTGATGAGCAGTTCTTC.

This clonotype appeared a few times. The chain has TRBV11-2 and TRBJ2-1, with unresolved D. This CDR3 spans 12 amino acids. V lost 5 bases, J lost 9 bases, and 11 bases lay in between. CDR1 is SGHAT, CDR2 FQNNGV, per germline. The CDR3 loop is CASSREDGEQFF. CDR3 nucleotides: TGTGCCAGCAGCAGAGAAGACGGTGAGCAGTTCTTC.

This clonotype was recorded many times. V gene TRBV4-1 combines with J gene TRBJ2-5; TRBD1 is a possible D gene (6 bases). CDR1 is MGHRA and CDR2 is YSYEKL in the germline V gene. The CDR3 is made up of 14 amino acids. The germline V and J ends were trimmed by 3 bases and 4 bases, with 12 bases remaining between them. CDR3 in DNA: TGCGCCAGCAGCCAGGGGGCGGAAGCAGAGACCCAGTACTTC. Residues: CASSQGAEAETQYF.

CDR3 loop: CASMGWTGSLGYTF. The CDR3 DNA is TGCGCCAGCATGGGGTGGACAGGAAGTCTTGGCTACACCTTC. The chain uses TRBV5-1 and TRBJ1-2; 7 bases fit TRBD1. CDR1 is SGHRS, CDR2 YFSETQ, per germline. V lost 6 bases to trimming and J lost 7 bases; unmatched junction nucleotides: 12. The CDR3 length is 14 residues.

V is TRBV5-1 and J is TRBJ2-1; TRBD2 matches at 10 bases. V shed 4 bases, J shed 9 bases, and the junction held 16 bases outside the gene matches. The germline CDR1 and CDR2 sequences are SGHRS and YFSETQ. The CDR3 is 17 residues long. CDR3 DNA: TGCGCCAGCAGCCTCGACCCCAGCGGGGGGGTTTCGTTTGAGCAGTTCTTC. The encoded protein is CASSLDPSGGVSFEQFF.

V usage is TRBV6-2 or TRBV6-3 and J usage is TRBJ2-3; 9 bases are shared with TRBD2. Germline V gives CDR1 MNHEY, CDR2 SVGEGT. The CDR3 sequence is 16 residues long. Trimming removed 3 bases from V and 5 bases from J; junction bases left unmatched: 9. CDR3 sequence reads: CASSYRASGVRDTQYF. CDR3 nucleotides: TGTGCCAGCAGTTATCGGGCTAGCGGGGTACGAGATACGCAGTATTTT.

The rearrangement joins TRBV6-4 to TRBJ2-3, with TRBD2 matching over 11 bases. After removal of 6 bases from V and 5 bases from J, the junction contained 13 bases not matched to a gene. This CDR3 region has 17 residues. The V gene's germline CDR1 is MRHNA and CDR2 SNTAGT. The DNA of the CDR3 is TGTGCCAGCAGCCCGGGCGCTAGCGGGGGGTTCCGAGATACGCAGTATTTT. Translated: CASSPGASGGFRDTQYF.

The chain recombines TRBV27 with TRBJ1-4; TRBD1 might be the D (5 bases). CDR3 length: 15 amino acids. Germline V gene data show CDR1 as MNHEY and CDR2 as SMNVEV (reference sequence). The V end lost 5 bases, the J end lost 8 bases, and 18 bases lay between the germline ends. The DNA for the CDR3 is TGTGCCAGCAGTCCGGACGCAGGGAGAGGGGAAAAACTGTTTTTT. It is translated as CASSPDAGRGEKLFF.

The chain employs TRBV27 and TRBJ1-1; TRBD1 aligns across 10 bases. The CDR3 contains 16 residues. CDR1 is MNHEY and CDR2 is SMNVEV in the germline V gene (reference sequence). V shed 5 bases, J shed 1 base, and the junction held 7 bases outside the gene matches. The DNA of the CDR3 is TGTGCCAGCAGTGCCGGGACAGGGGCACAGAACACTGAAGCTTTCTTT. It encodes CASSAGTGAQNTEAFF.